This T cell receptor beta chain was documented in a study of T cells in Graves' hyperthyroidism and ophthalmopathy (dated by TCRdb to the late 2010s). About the investigation overall: Peripheral blood samples were taken at the time of initial diagnosis, prior to any treatment. TCR V-J signatures able to tell the groups apart were searched for in a discovery cohort of 100 patients, of whom more than 40 had Graves' ophthalmopathy and about 55 had stable Graves' hyperthyroidism. Prospective prediction of ophthalmopathy was tested in an independent validation cohort of 18 to 20 hyperthyroidism patients and some 17 patients who later progressed to ophthalmopathy. The 90 or so discovery patients were randomly split 7:3 into training and test sets. Thyroid tissue and blood T-cell repertoires from more than 5 Graves' hyperthyroidism patients were also compared in the study. Once sampling was done, hyperthyroidism patients were given methimazole at a starting dose of 30 mg daily, whereas ophthalmopathy patients were given high-dose intravenous methylprednisolone. TCR Vbeta CDR3 sequencing of approximately 140 peripheral blood samples (under 45 ophthalmopathy, roughly 72 hyperthyroidism and some 17 progressor patients) is reported in the paper.

The TCR beta CDR3 regions were amplified from RNA transcripts. A first-round RT-PCR of the TCR CDR3 used the HTBI primer set with the Qiagen OneStep RT-PCR kit. Libraries were constructed in a second round of multiplex PCR, after which size selection and purification were carried out. Libraries were sequenced paired-end with 100 bp reads on an Illumina HiSeq2000. For the original study's pipeline: Raw data were processed with SOAPnuke, discarding reads with adapters, uncalled bases, mean Phred below 15, or no exact constant-primer or identifier match. High-quality paired reads were merged using COPE v1.2.5, and each unique nucleotide sequence was defined as a clonotype. Clonotypes were aligned to IMGT TRBV, TRBD and TRBJ reference segments using MiTCR v1.1. The analysis included only V-J combinations with a frequency above 0.0001, which together covered over 98% of the repertoires. A TCS score was defined as the ratio of F50 (clonal expansion) to E x V (chaos), with BLOSUM62-based TCRdist applied between CDR3 peptides within each V-J. Welch's t-statistics and random forest reduced fewer than 600 V-J features to 10 to 15, which were used in a naive Bayes classifier (R e1071). TCRdb took the public reads, trimmed them with fastp at Q25, ran MiXCR for clone calling and kept in-frame beta chains. Each record represents a unique CDR3 protein, reported with the most common genes and DNA among its rows. The V and J calls reflect TCRdb's pipeline rather than the authors' work. The sample table records 550,000 to 800,000 distinct CDR3 sequences; about 16% of these occur just once. The ten top clones hold approximately 8.4% of the sample.

What the work shows at the level of the full study, not this receptor alone: A model built on a 13 V-J signature distinguished ophthalmopathy from stable hyperthyroidism, reaching roughly 88% sensitivity and approximately 81% specificity in cross-validation and 80%/75% in testing. Most expanded thyroid clonotypes (frequency above 0.001) were also found in blood, which suggests that blood repertoires may mirror thyroid immune responses. In validation, the model predicted progression to ophthalmopathy with 55% to 71% sensitivity and about 72% specificity, a median of roughly seven months before onset. Sample size was not statistically predetermined, and blinding of investigators to group allocation was not performed.

Turning to this clonotype: There is no known antigen for this receptor. No base quality information exists; no much larger clone differs at one position.

A patient counted as having stable Graves' hyperthyroidism if no progression to ophthalmopathy occurred over 18 months of follow-up. The hyperthyroidism patients were between 18 and 65 years old and newly diagnosed, with a disease duration of less than 2 months. Patients with uncontrolled infections, other autoimmune diseases, pregnancy or lactation were excluded. Diagnoses were based on clinical symptoms, serum thyroxine and TRAb, thyroid ultrasound and orbital computed tomography. Ficoll-Paque density gradient centrifugation was used to isolate PBMCs from approximately 10 ml of fresh peripheral blood. Total RNA was extracted using Trizol reagent, and RNA quality was assessed on an Agilent 2100 Bioanalyzer. Its CDR3 holds 14 amino acids, cysteine through phenylalanine. Here the CDR3 DNA is all that survives: 42 bases in frame from base 1. Reading the germline V gene gives CDR1 MNHEY and CDR2 SVGEGT. V is reduced by 4 bases and J by 5 bases, leaving a spacing of 11 bases between them.

The receptor was derived from a man younger than 35 with Graves' hyperthyroidism. The rearrangement joined TRBV6-2 or TRBV6-3 to TRBJ1-4; perhaps TRBD1 is the D gene, with 5 bases matching. Sequenced sample: blood. In nucleotide form, the sequence is TGTGCCAGCAGTTCAATCGACAGAAATGAAAAACTGTTTTTT. Its translation is CASSSIDRNEKLFF.